This T cell receptor beta chain was identified in a study of cytomegalovirus exposure and HLA in healthy donors. Study-level findings and limits: By a later analysis, the bulk of CMV-associated TCR beta chains appeared HLA-restricted.

There are 16 residues in the CDR3. V dropped 5 bases and J dropped 0 bases, with 17 bases sitting between them. Germline assignment: CDR1 MNHEY and CDR2 SMNVEV (reference sequence). Use of 60 Vbeta and 13 Jbeta primers characterized the PCR. Assay used: immunoSEQ multiplex PCR; TCRdb lists only in-frame clones, some missing. Of some 110,000 clones in the sample, around 76% were seen once. Points on this clone: What it binds is not known.

The chain uses TRBV27 and TRBJ2-7, with D possibly being TRBD2 (5 bases). Sequenced sample: PBMCs. This sequence originates from a woman aged 60-70 years in good health and CMV-seropositive. CDR3 residues: CASSPSWRASSYEQYF. CDR3 nucleotides: TGTGCCAGCAGTCCCTCTTGGCGGGCCAGCTCCTACGAGCAGTACTTC.